This passage covers 25 T cell receptor beta chains from one sample sequenced in a study of human T cells and chemical hapten exposure. A single record per CDR3 protein comes from TCRdb applying MiXCR to the RACE reads. Among some 84,000 distinct CDR3 sequences listed, roughly a tenth were seen once. The time point here: patch test 2, 6 weeks after DPC sensitization. The treatment was: therapeutic diphenylcyclopropenone sensitization with weekly scalp DPC. The specimen was whole blood, collected in connection with sensitization to the hapten diphenylcyclopropenone (DPC). Receptor source: a woman between 45 and 65 years old with alopecia areata. Some clones in this sample may be carry-over from other donors' samples.

This clonotype came up many times. The chain links TRBV20-1 to TRBJ2-7; D is uncertain. Germline V gene data show CDR1 as DFQATT and CDR2 as SNEGSKA (reference sequence). The CDR3 runs 11 residues. The CDR3 sequence is CTADWLDEQYF. The CDR3 region has the DNA TGCACCGCAGATTGGTTGGACGAGCAGTACTTC.

This clonotype appeared a few times. The gene calls are TRBV9 and TRBJ2-2, with TRBD2 as a possible D gene (5 bases). Germline V CDR1 and CDR2: SGDLS, YYNGEE. The CDR3 extends over 15 amino acids. The V end was cut by 0 bases, the J end by 6 bases, with 12 bases between. For the CDR3, the DNA is TGTGCCAGCAGCGTAGAGGGAGTGGTCGCCGGGGAGCTGTTTTTT. Its protein product is CASSVEGVVAGELFF.

The chain couples TRBV14 to TRBJ2-3; no clear D. Per the germline V gene, CDR1 is SGHDN and CDR2 is FVKESK. Trimming removed 5 bases at V and 2 bases at J, with 14 bases between. The CDR3 totals 15 residues. In DNA, the CDR3 is TGTGCCAGCAGCAAAAGAGCAGGTTCCACAGATACGCAGTATTTT. Its protein is CASSKRAGSTDTQYF.

The table lists this clonotype with many counts. The chain couples TRBV2 to TRBJ2-3; weak D call: TRBD1 (5 bases). V gave up 4 bases and J gave up 8 bases, with 10 bases separating them. The CDR3 covers 12 residues. Germline V lookup: CDR1 SNHLY, CDR2 FYNNEI. Here the CDR3 DNA reads TGTGCCAGCAGTGGGGGCAGAGGTACGCAGTATTTT. It specifies CASSGGRGTQYF.

The chain recombines TRBV28 with TRBJ2-3; 7 bases line up with TRBD2. Trimming removed 6 bases from V and 5 bases from J; junction bases left unmatched: 8. The CDR3 loop spans 14 amino acids. Germline loops: CDR1 MDHEN, CDR2 SYDVKM. CDR3 nucleotides: TGTGCCAGCAGAAAAAGCGGGGATGGAGATACGCAGTATTTT. Encoded protein: CASRKSGDGDTQYF.

This clonotype was detected only a few times. The rearrangement joins TRBV9 to TRBJ2-3, with TRBD2 identical over 9 bases. Unmatched junction bases numbered 12, after V lost 6 bases and J lost 4 bases. Germline lookup yields CDR1 SGDLS and CDR2 YYNGEE. The CDR3 consists of 16 residues. The CDR3 nucleotides read TGTGCCAGCACCAGAGCTGCGGGAGGGCCCTCAGATACGCAGTATTTT. Residues: CASTRAAGGPSDTQYF.

This clonotype was detected many times. One end of the junction does not line up with germline, which may come from a read error. The chain uses TRBV12-3 or TRBV12-4 and TRBJ2-3, with 8 bases identical to TRBD2. This CDR3 region has 13 residues. The CDR3 protein is CASRLAGSDTQYF. The CDR3 bases are TGTGCCAGCAGATTAGCGGGGTCAGATACGCAGTATTTT.

This clonotype was seen repeatedly, ten times or more. This chain links TRBV4-2 with TRBJ2-7; 7 nucleotides agree with TRBD2. With 0 bases clipped from V and 2 bases from J, the junction kept 22 bases outside the gene matches. The germline gives CDR1 LGHNA, CDR2 YNFKEQ. The CDR3 has 21 amino acids. For the CDR3, the DNA is TGTGCCAGCAGCCAAGATTCATCTGCGGGAGTATTTGGTTCTGGGACCTACGAGCAGTACTTC. As protein: CASSQDSSAGVFGSGTYEQYF.

This clonotype was detected ten times or more. The chain employs TRBV7-8 and TRBJ1-3; D possibly corresponds to TRBD1 (6 bases). The CDR3 covers 15 residues. V dropped 7 bases and J dropped 4 bases, with 17 bases sitting between them. CDR1 and CDR2 from the germline V gene are SGHVS and FQNEAQ. The DNA for the CDR3 is TGTGCCAGCACCAAAACAGGGCAAGGGGGAAACACCATATATTTT. Translation gives CASTKTGQGGNTIYF.

The chain has TRBV10-3 and TRBJ2-3; D gene uncertain. The CDR3 has 13 amino acids. V was shortened by 0 bases and J by 3 bases, with 4 bases between the two germline ends. The V gene's germline CDR1 is ENHRY and CDR2 SYGVKD. In DNA form, the CDR3 reads TGTGCCATCAGTGAGTCTGGGACAGATACGCAGTATTTT. This translates into CAISESGTDTQYF.

This rearrangement joins TRBV7-2 to TRBJ2-1; D is possibly TRBD2 (6 bases). Per the germline V gene, CDR1 is SGHTA and CDR2 is FQGNSA. V was cut by 3 bases and J by 6 bases, with 9 bases left in between. CDR3 length equals 13 residues. The CDR3 region has the DNA TGTGCCAGCAGCTTTACTAGCTTCAATGAGCAGTTCTTC. Translated: CASSFTSFNEQFF.

V and J are TRBV3-1 and TRBJ2-1; TRBD2 might be the D (5 bases). The V end lost 1 base, the J end lost 8 bases, and 15 bases lay between the germline ends. Germline V gene sequence: CDR1 LGHDT, CDR2 YNNKEL (reference sequence). This CDR3 comprises 15 residues. In DNA form, the CDR3 reads TGTGCCAGCAGCCAAGTTTATAGAGGGCCATATGAGCAGTTCTTC. Amino acids: CASSQVYRGPYEQFF.

This clonotype was found many times. Relative to the germline gene, one junction end is altered; a read error may explain this. The chain carries TRBV20-1 and TRBJ1-4; D ambiguous. Per germline, CDR1 DFQATT and CDR2 SNEGSKA (reference sequence). The CDR3 has 16 residues. CDR3 DNA: TGCAGTGCGAGAGGCCCTAGGAGCAAATCCAATGAAAAACTGTTTTTT. It is translated as CSARGPRSKSNEKLFF.

This clonotype was observed at least ten times. The rearrangement joins TRBV6-2 or TRBV6-3 to TRBJ1-5; no firm D call. The CDR3 consists of 14 residues. Germline loops: CDR1 MNHEY, CDR2 SVGEGT. V was trimmed by 2 bases and J by 3 bases, leaving 8 bases between them. In DNA, the CDR3 is TGTGCCAGCAGTTACGGAGCCCCCAATCAGCCCCAGCATTTT. Its translation: CASSYGAPNQPQHF.

V gene TRBV28 combines with J gene TRBJ1-2; D unclear. Germline lookup yields CDR1 MDHEN and CDR2 SYDVKM. CDR3 length equals 13 residues. The germline V and J ends were trimmed by 5 bases and 0 bases, with 7 bases remaining between them. The CDR3 DNA reads TGTGCCAGCAGTCTCCGGTCTAACTATGGCTACACCTTC. Translation: CASSLRSNYGYTF.

This chain connects TRBV7-9 to TRBJ1-5; tentatively, D is TRBD1 (6 bases). This CDR3 is 14 amino acids long. Trimming pared 5 bases from V and 4 bases from J, leaving 12 bases between. CDR1 and CDR2 (germline): SEHNR, FQNEAQ (reference sequence). CDR3 bases: TGTGCCAGCAGCACTGGGGGGGCTAATCAGCCCCAGCATTTT. Translated: CASSTGGANQPQHF.

The chain couples TRBV27 to TRBJ2-2; unclear D gene. The CDR3 has 13 amino acids. V was pared by 5 bases and J by 1 base, with 5 bases between. The germline CDR1 and CDR2 sequences are MNHEY and SMNVEV (reference sequence). In nucleotides, the CDR3 is TGTGCCAGCAGTACCGGGAACACCGGGGAGCTGTTTTTT. This sequence encodes CASSTGNTGELFF.

A few counts support this clonotype. The rearrangement uses TRBV5-5 and TRBJ2-2, with D tentatively TRBD1 or TRBD2 (5 bases each). The CDR3 runs 14 residues. Looked up from germline, CDR1 is SGHKS and CDR2 is YYEKEE (reference sequence). The V gene lost 4 bases and the J gene lost 1 base, with 8 bases spanning the gap. CDR3 in DNA: TGTGCCAGCAGCGGGGGAGTGAACACCGGGGAGCTGTTTTTT. This gives the protein CASSGGVNTGELFF.

J is TRBJ2-5 and V is TRBV19; tentative D call: TRBD2 (5 bases). CDR1 and CDR2 from the germline V gene are LNHDA and SQIVND (reference sequence). Trimming shortened V by 1 base and J by 0 bases, and 6 bases separated the two germline ends. This CDR3 is built from 14 residues. The CDR3: CASSIGRHQETQYF. DNA of the CDR3: TGTGCCAGTAGTATAGGGAGGCACCAAGAGACCCAGTACTTC.

This clonotype was counted at least ten times. The chain is built from TRBV7-2 and TRBJ2-7; 8 bases align to TRBD1. V gave up 4 bases and J gave up 1 base; unmatched junction bases: 9. CDR1 and CDR2 from the germline V gene are SGHTA and FQGNSA. The CDR3 is 16 amino acids. The CDR3 DNA sequence: TGTGCCAGCAGCTCAGGTCCAGGGGGCTCATCCTACGAGCAGTACTTC. This encodes CASSSGPGGSSYEQYF. Drawing the rest from reference TRBV7-2 and TRBJ2-7, the complete variable domain is GAGVSQSPSNKVTEKGKDVELRCDPISGHTALYWYRQSLGQGLEFLIYFQGNSAPDKSGLPSDRFSAERTGGSVSTLTIQRTQQEDSAVYLCASSSGPGGSSYEQYFGPGTRLTVT.

The chain couples TRBV6-5 to TRBJ2-2, with TRBD2 matching 10 bases. Unmatched junction bases numbered 9, after V lost 5 bases and J lost 6 bases. Germline CDR1 and CDR2: MNHEY and SVGAGI. This CDR3 contains 16 residues. CDR3 in amino acids: CASSPSGLAAAGELFF. DNA for the CDR3: TGTGCCAGCAGTCCCTCCGGACTAGCGGCCGCCGGGGAGCTGTTTTTT.

This clonotype has only a few counts. This chain joins TRBV30 and TRBJ1-5; D is undetermined. The ends were cut back, 0 bases at V and 0 bases at J, with 12 bases in the middle. CDR1 is GTSNPN and CDR2 is SVGIG in the germline V gene (reference sequence). The CDR3 runs 16 residues. CDR3 region: CAWSVLGGHSNQPQHF. For the CDR3, the DNA is TGTGCCTGGAGTGTACTAGGCGGCCATAGCAATCAGCCCCAGCATTTT.

The rearrangement uses TRBV7-2 and TRBJ1-2; 11 bases are a match to TRBD1. The CDR3 totals 18 residues. The germline V gene encodes CDR1 SGHTA and CDR2 FQGNSA. Unmatched junction bases numbered 17, after V lost 5 bases and J lost 6 bases. CDR3 sequence reads: CASSLNALRDRGSDGYTF. In nucleotides, the CDR3 is TGTGCCAGCAGCCTCAACGCCCTCCGGGACAGGGGGTCGGATGGCTACACCTTC.

The gene calls are TRBV6-5 and TRBJ1-6; maybe TRBD1 (6 bases). Germline V gene data show CDR1 as MNHEY and CDR2 as SVGAGI. This CDR3 contains 15 residues. The V and J ends lost 6 bases and 3 bases respectively, with 12 bases between them. In nucleotides, the CDR3 is TGTGCCAGCAGGGAAGGACAGAACTATAATTCACCCCTCCACTTT. As protein: CASREGQNYNSPLHF.

This clonotype was found a few times. This rearrangement joins TRBV20-1 to TRBJ2-1; TRBD2 matches at 12 bases. The CDR3 extends over 14 amino acids. The junction had 2 bases not matched to a gene; V was cut back by 4 bases and J by 4 bases. Germline V gene lookup returns CDR1 DFQATT and CDR2 SNEGSKA (reference sequence). The CDR3 protein is CSAMTSGRYNEQFF. CDR3 sequence (DNA): TGCAGTGCTATGACTAGCGGGAGATACAATGAGCAGTTCTTC.